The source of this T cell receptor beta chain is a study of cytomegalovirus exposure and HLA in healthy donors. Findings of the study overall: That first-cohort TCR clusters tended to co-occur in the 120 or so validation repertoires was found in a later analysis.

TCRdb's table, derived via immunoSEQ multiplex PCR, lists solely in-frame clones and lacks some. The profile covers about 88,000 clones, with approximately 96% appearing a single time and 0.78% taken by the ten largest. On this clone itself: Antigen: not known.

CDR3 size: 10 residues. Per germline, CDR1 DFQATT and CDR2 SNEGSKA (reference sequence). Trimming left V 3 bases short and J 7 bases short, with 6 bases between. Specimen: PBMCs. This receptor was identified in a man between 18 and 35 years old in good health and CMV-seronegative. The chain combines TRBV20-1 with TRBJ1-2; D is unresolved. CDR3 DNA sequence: TGCAGTGCTAGTTCGGGTGGCTACACCTTC. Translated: CSASSGGYTF.